The 25 T cell receptor beta chains below all came from one sample that was sequenced in a study of blood T cell repertoires in COVID-19. Data came from immunoSEQ multiplex PCR; TCRdb stores just in-frame clones and leaves some out. The sample lists 68,000 or so clones; 90% were seen once. Specimen: peripheral blood. The receptors originated from a man in his fifties or sixties with COVID-19, enrolled during active disease.

This rearrangement joins TRBV11-2 to TRBJ1-1, with D possibly TRBD1 on 6 matching bases. In germline, CDR1 is SGHAT, CDR2 FQNNGV. With 2 bases removed from V and 12 bases from J, the gap between germline ends came to 13 bases. The CDR3 loop spans 12 amino acids. CDR3: CASSLIHRETFF. The CDR3 nucleotides are TGTGCCAGCAGCTTAATCCACAGGGAGACTTTCTTT.

The chain carries TRBV19 and TRBJ1-5; TRBD1 aligns across 8 bases. Trimming at V came to 7 bases and at J to 7 bases, leaving 12 bases not matched to a gene. The CDR3 contains 15 residues. Germline CDR1 and CDR2: LNHDA and SQIVND (reference sequence). The CDR3 protein is CASTQGAGTEQPQHF. CDR3 coding DNA: TGTGCCAGTACCCAGGGGGCAGGGACTGAACAGCCCCAGCATTTT.

The rearrangement uses TRBV7-2 and TRBJ2-6, with D tentatively TRBD1 (5 bases). Germline CDR1 is SGHTA and CDR2 is FQGNSA. There are 16 residues in the CDR3. Trimming removed 5 bases at V and 0 bases at J, with 11 bases between. The CDR3 spells CASSDDRASGANVLTF. The CDR3 DNA follows: TGTGCCAGCAGCGACGACAGAGCCTCTGGGGCCAACGTCCTGACTTTC.

This chain joins TRBV19 and TRBJ1-1; 7 nucleotides align to TRBD1. This CDR3 is 13 amino acids long. V lost 2 bases to trimming and J lost 11 bases; unmatched junction nucleotides: 8. The germline CDR1 and CDR2 sequences are LNHDA and SQIVND (reference sequence). The CDR3 DNA follows: TGTGCCAGTAGTATACAAGAGGGGGCTGGGGCTTTCTTT. This codes for CASSIQEGAGAFF.

This chain links TRBV19 with TRBJ2-3; TRBD2 matches 12 bases. Looked up from germline, CDR1 is LNHDA and CDR2 is SQIVND (reference sequence). This CDR3 comprises 15 residues. J was trimmed by 5 bases and V by 4 bases; bases with no gene match: 4. The CDR3 reads CASSRLAGVEDTQYF. The CDR3 bases are TGTGCCAGTAGTAGACTAGCGGGAGTGGAAGATACGCAGTATTTT. Combining the CDR3 with reference TRBV19 and TRBJ2-3 gives the whole variable domain DGGITQSPKYLFRKEGQNVTLSCEQNLNHDAMYWYRQDPGQGLRLIYYSQIVNDFQKGDIAEGYSVSREKKESFPLTVTSAQKNPTAFYLCASSRLAGVEDTQYFGPGTRLTVL.

This clone was seen only once. The CDR3 bases are TGTGCCAGCAGCGAACAGGTGACCGGGGAGCTGTTTTTT. This gives the protein CASSEQVTGELFF. This sequence joins TRBV7-6 and TRBJ2-2; weak D call: TRBD1 (5 bases). V was cut by 5 bases and J by 5 bases, with 9 bases left in between. Per the germline V gene, CDR1 is SGHVS and CDR2 is FNYEAQ. The CDR3 is 13 residues long. The full variable domain, rest sourced from reference TRBV7-6 and TRBJ2-2, is GAGVSQSPRYKVTKRGQDVALRCDPISGHVSLYWYRQALGQGPEFLTYFNYEAQQDKSGLPNDRFSAERPEGSISTLTIQRTEQRDSAMYRCASSEQVTGELFFGEGSRLTVL.

The chain is built from TRBV10-3 and TRBJ1-1; 9 bases fit TRBD1. J lost 4 bases, V lost 4 bases, and 7 bases had no gene match. The CDR3 runs 15 residues. Germline loops: CDR1 ENHRY, CDR2 SYGVKD. The CDR3 DNA is TGTGCCATCAGTGTACAGACAGGGGGTGGCACTGAAGCTTTCTTT. This gives the protein CAISVQTGGGTEAFF.

The V and J genes are TRBV28 and TRBJ2-2; 7 nucleotides match TRBD2. J lost 7 bases, V lost 5 bases, and 7 bases had no gene match. Germline-derived CDR1 and CDR2 are MDHEN and SYDVKM. The CDR3 spans 14 residues. In DNA form, the CDR3 reads TGTGCCAGCAGTCCCCTTGGGGGGGGCGGGGAGCTGTTTTTT. Protein sequence: CASSPLGGGGELFF.

The chain has TRBV6-5 and TRBJ2-1; 7 bases fit TRBD1. Per the germline V gene, CDR1 is MNHEY and CDR2 is SVGAGI. Trimming removed 2 bases from V and 5 bases from J; junction bases left unmatched: 0. The CDR3 is 13 residues long. The CDR3 protein is CASSYGTDNEQFF. CDR3 DNA: TGTGCCAGCAGTTACGGGACAGACAATGAGCAGTTCTTC.

The V call is TRBV5-8, the J call TRBJ1-1, with 11 positions matching TRBD1. The CDR3 totals 18 residues. Germline CDR1 reads SGHTS; CDR2 reads YDEGEE. V was clipped by 0 bases and J by 1 base; unmatched bases: 8. The CDR3 loop is CASSLVAWDRGENTEAFF. DNA for the CDR3: TGTGCCAGCAGCTTGGTGGCCTGGGACAGGGGGGAGAACACTGAAGCTTTCTTT.

CDR3 sequence: CASSVGAGVSQETQYF. CDR3 nucleotide sequence: TGTGCCAGCAGCGTAGGAGCGGGGGTCTCCCAAGAGACCCAGTACTTC. This rearrangement joins TRBV9 to TRBJ2-5; 8 bases agree with TRBD2. The CDR3 is 16 residues long. Germline CDR1 is SGDLS and CDR2 is YYNGEE. With V trimmed by 0 bases and J by 1 base, 5 bases remained unmatched.

The chain recombines TRBV12-3 or TRBV12-4 with TRBJ1-2; D gene unclear. Trimming cost V 6 bases and J 4 bases, with 12 bases left between them. This CDR3 contains 13 residues. The chain's CDR3 is CASSRDNAYGYTF. CDR3 DNA sequence: TGTGCCAGCAGCCGAGACAACGCCTATGGCTACACCTTC.

The chain carries TRBV5-4 and TRBJ2-7, with 9 bases aligning to TRBD1. This CDR3 has 14 amino acids. In germline, CDR1 is SGHNT, CDR2 YYREEE (reference sequence). After removal of 7 bases from V and 0 bases from J, the junction contained 5 bases not matched to a gene. The CDR3 DNA is TGTGCCAGCTCCCCGGGACAGGGCTCCTACGAGCAGTACTTC. This sequence encodes CASSPGQGSYEQYF.

V gene TRBV5-4 combines with J gene TRBJ2-1; 14 bases are shared with TRBD2. The CDR3 extends over 15 amino acids. Germline lookup yields CDR1 SGHNT and CDR2 YYREEE (reference sequence). Germline trimming cut 4 bases from V and 9 bases from J; bases unmatched to any gene: 6. CDR3 nucleotide sequence: TGTGCCAGCAGCCGTGGACTAGCGGGAGGCACTGAGCAGTTCTTC. It codes for CASSRGLAGGTEQFF.

V and J are TRBV7-2 and TRBJ1-1; 9 bases align to TRBD1. CDR1 SGHTA and CDR2 FQGNSA come from the germline V gene. This CDR3 has 15 residues. J lost 2 bases, V lost 5 bases, and 6 bases had no gene match. The CDR3 DNA reads as TGTGCCAGCAGCCCCCGGACAGGGGAAAACACTGAAGCTTTCTTT. Protein sequence: CASSPRTGENTEAFF. Complete variable domain (other parts from reference TRBV7-2 and TRBJ1-1): GAGVSQSPSNKVTEKGKDVELRCDPISGHTALYWYRQSLGQGLEFLIYFQGNSAPDKSGLPSDRFSAERTGGSVSTLTIQRTQQEDSAVYLCASSPRTGENTEAFFGQGTRLTVV.

This chain links TRBV9 with TRBJ2-3; D may be TRBD2 (6 bases). The CDR3 consists of 17 residues. Germline-derived CDR1 and CDR2 are SGDLS and YYNGEE. Trimming shortened V by 4 bases and J by 0 bases, and 18 bases separated the two germline ends. The CDR3 here is CASSRIGVAGSTDTQYF. The CDR3 bases are TGTGCCAGCAGCCGTATTGGCGTGGCGGGAAGCACAGATACGCAGTATTTT.

This chain uses TRBV19 with TRBJ1-4; TRBD1 matches at 10 bases. CDR1 is LNHDA, CDR2 SQIVND, per germline (reference sequence). With 5 bases clipped from V and 2 bases from J, the junction kept 2 bases outside the gene matches. The CDR3 is made up of 15 amino acids. The CDR3 protein is CASSLTGGTNEKLFF. CDR3 in DNA: TGTGCCAGTAGTCTGACAGGGGGCACTAATGAAAAACTGTTTTTT.

The J gene is TRBJ2-1, the V gene TRBV7-9; TRBD2 matches at 12 bases. From germline, CDR1 is SEHNR and CDR2 FQNEAQ (reference sequence). The CDR3 has 16 residues. V was clipped by 1 base and J by 4 bases; unmatched bases: 2. The CDR3 DNA reads TGTGCCAGCAGCTTAGGACTAGCGGGAGCATACAATGAGCAGTTCTTC. Translating gives CASSLGLAGAYNEQFF.

A word on this clone: One junction end does not reproduce the germline sequence, and a read error may be involved. The chain joins TRBV5-1 to TRBJ2-1; 7 positions agree with TRBD2. This CDR3 contains 13 residues. The V gene's germline CDR1 is SGHRS and CDR2 YFSETQ. CDR3 amino acids: CASSFRDYHEQFF. In DNA, the CDR3 is TGCGCCAGCAGCTTCCGGGACTACCATGAGCAGTTCTTC.

This sequence joins TRBV5-1 and TRBJ2-6; 9 nucleotides match TRBD1. Germline CDR1 SGHRS, CDR2 YFSETQ. This CDR3 has 17 residues. Germline trimming cut 6 bases from V and 1 base from J; bases unmatched to any gene: 8. The CDR3 DNA follows: TGCGCCAGCACCTCCGGGACAGGGTTTTCTGGGGCCAACGTCCTGACTTTC. Translation gives CASTSGTGFSGANVLTF.

The J gene is TRBJ1-2, the V gene TRBV25-1, with D maybe TRBD1 (6 bases). Between the trimmed V and J ends, which lost 2 bases and 7 bases, there was a span of 14 bases. The CDR3 sequence is 14 residues long. The V gene's germline CDR1 is MGHDK and CDR2 SYGVNS. The CDR3 DNA reads as TGTGCCAGCAGTGAACGCAAACAGGGCGGTGGCTACACCTTC. Protein: CASSERKQGGGYTF.

The rearrangement uses TRBV19 and TRBJ2-3; TRBD2 agrees at 11 bases. V trimming: 5 bases; J trimming: 4 bases; junction bases outside the gene matches: 2. CDR1 is LNHDA, CDR2 SQIVND, per germline (reference sequence). The CDR3 runs 14 residues. The CDR3 DNA reads as TGTGCCAGTAGTTCGGGACTAGCGGCAGATACGCAGTATTTT. This gives the protein CASSSGLAADTQYF.

The chain combines TRBV10-3 with TRBJ2-1; 11 nucleotides agree with TRBD2. The CDR3 contains 14 residues. V lost 9 bases to trimming and J lost 3 bases; unmatched junction nucleotides: 4. Germline CDR1 reads ENHRY; CDR2 reads SYGVKD. In nucleotides, the CDR3 is TGTGCCATTACACTAGCGGGGGACTACAATGAGCAGTTCTTC. Translating it yields CAITLAGDYNEQFF.

J is TRBJ1-1 and V is TRBV29-1; TRBD1 aligns across 8 bases. Trimming at V came to 5 bases and at J to 3 bases, leaving 11 bases not matched to a gene. Germline-derived CDR1 and CDR2 are SQVTM and ANQGSEA. CDR3 length: 15 amino acids. The CDR3 DNA is TGCAGCGTTCTTGGCCCAGGGGGCGGCTACACTGAAGCTTTCTTT. Its protein product is CSVLGPGGGYTEAFF.

V and J are TRBV25-1 and TRBJ1-2; tentative D call: TRBD1 (5 bases). The CDR3 runs to 15 residues. Trimming cost V 1 base and J 8 bases, with 17 bases left between them. Germline assignment: CDR1 MGHDK and CDR2 SYGVNS. This CDR3 is CASSEFGRESEGYTF. The CDR3 DNA is TGTGCCAGCAGTGAATTCGGCAGGGAATCAGAAGGCTACACCTTC.